Below are 7 T cell receptor beta chains sequenced from a single sample in a study of T cells in Graves' hyperthyroidism and ophthalmopathy. Amplification of TCR beta CDR3 regions was performed using RNA transcripts as template. HTBI primers drove first-round RT-PCR of the TCR CDR3. TCRdb reprocessed the multiplex PCR reads via MiXCR and lists one record per CDR3 protein. The data hold roughly 300,000 distinct CDR3 sequences, with roughly 14% observed a single time. Input material: blood. The receptors originated from a woman in her 30s with Graves' hyperthyroidism.

This chain uses TRBV25-1 with TRBJ2-5, with a possible D match to TRBD1 (6 bases). Germline values: CDR1 MGHDK, CDR2 SYGVNS. The CDR3 extends over 12 amino acids. With 6 bases removed from V and 13 bases from J, the gap between germline ends came to 18 bases. The CDR3 bases are TGTGCCAGCAGCGTAACAGGGCCCTTGGGGTACTTC. Translated: CASSVTGPLGYF.

V and J are TRBV6-4 and TRBJ2-1; TRBD1 matches 10 bases. The length of the CDR3 is 16 residues. The V segment lost 5 bases and the J segment 7 bases; nucleotides outside the gene matches: 11. CDR1 and CDR2 from the germline V gene are MRHNA and SNTAGT. CDR3 in DNA: TGTGCCAGCAGTCGAACCGGGACAGGGGAACCGAATGAGCAGTTCTTC. Protein sequence: CASSRTGTGEPNEQFF.

This clonotype was picked up many times. The gene calls are TRBV6-1 and TRBJ2-2, with D possibly being TRBD2 (6 bases). This CDR3 comprises 14 residues. V lost 6 bases and J lost 2, with 10 bases in between. The germline V gene encodes CDR1 MNHNS and CDR2 SASEGT. CDR3 in amino acids: CASRPAGNTGELFF. In DNA form, the CDR3 reads TGTGCCAGCAGGCCTGCGGGAAACACCGGGGAGCTGTTTTTT.

This clonotype was seen more than once but under ten times. The genes are TRBV3-1 and TRBJ2-7; 7 positions match TRBD2. The germline V gene has CDR1 LGHDT and CDR2 YNNKEL (reference sequence). V was clipped by 1 base and J by 2 bases; unmatched bases: 8. This CDR3 has 16 amino acids. The CDR3 region is CASSQGPSSGTYEQYF. The CDR3 region has the DNA TGTGCCAGCAGCCAAGGTCCTTCGAGCGGGACCTACGAGCAGTACTTC.

At least ten counts were recorded for this clonotype. The CDR3 here is CASSSLDRGVFGSTGELFF. DNA for the CDR3: TGTGCCAGCAGTTCCCTAGACAGGGGCGTTTTCGGTAGCACCGGGGAGCTGTTTTTT. The gene calls are TRBV28 and TRBJ2-2; 8 nucleotides line up with TRBD1. This CDR3 is built from 19 residues. V gave up 4 bases and J gave up 4 bases; unmatched junction bases: 17. Germline CDR1 reads MDHEN; CDR2 reads SYDVKM.

This clonotype turned up a few times. The genes are TRBV3-1 and TRBJ1-5, with TRBD1 as a possible D gene (6 bases). The germline V and J ends were trimmed by 3 bases and 3 bases, with 9 bases remaining between them. Germline loops: CDR1 LGHDT, CDR2 YNNKEL (reference sequence). There are 14 residues in the CDR3. The CDR3 bases are TGTGCCAGCAGCCAGGGGGCTTACAATCAGCCCCAGCATTTT. Translation gives CASSQGAYNQPQHF.

The J gene is TRBJ2-2, the V gene TRBV6-5, with 16 bases lining up with TRBD2. Looked up from germline, CDR1 is MNHEY and CDR2 is SVGAGI. This CDR3 contains 17 residues. The junction had 3 bases not matched to a gene; V was cut back by 2 bases and J by 6 bases. The CDR3 DNA follows: TGTGCCAGCAGTTACGGGACTAGCGGGGGGGCCGCCGGGGAGCTGTTTTTT. Amino acid sequence: CASSYGTSGGAAGELFF.